This T cell receptor (beta chain) was recovered during a study of spatial heterogeneity in lung cancer. This clonotype is deemed medium-sized (0.01 to 0.1%). The sample's time point: sample taken at primary tumor resection. The donors, 70 or so patients with untreated early-stage non-small cell lung cancer, provided the samples. One entry per CDR3 protein, called by TCRdb with MiXCR from the 5' RACE reads. The sample yields 60,000 or so distinct CDR3 sequences, under 7.5% seen once. This clonotype was obtained from a female donor with early-stage non-small cell lung cancer. The sample here was PBMCs, taken at surgery.

For the CDR3, the DNA is TGTGCCACCAGCAGAGAGAAGGGCGAAGCGGAGACCCAGTACTTC. Protein product: CATSREKGEAETQYF. This sequence joins TRBV15 and TRBJ2-5; D gene uncertain. The CDR3 covers 15 residues. The V end was cut by 0 bases, the J end by 5 bases, with 13 bases between. The germline V gene encodes CDR1 LNHNV and CDR2 YYDKDF (reference sequence).